This T cell receptor (beta chain) was profiled in a study of OX40 agonist ivuxolimab in advanced cancers. Generated by immunoSEQ multiplex PCR, the TCRdb table keeps only in-frame clones and is missing some. The sample has around 47,000 clones; roughly nine tenths are singletons. The trim removed 5 bases at V and 6 bases at J, leaving 12 bases unmatched. The germline CDR1 and CDR2 sequences are SGDLS and YYNGEE. The CDR3 covers 15 residues. This chain uses TRBV9 with TRBJ2-3, with 7 positions matching TRBD2. The TCR sequence derives from an adult with an advanced solid tumor such as melanoma, head and neck, liver or kidney cancer. The sequencing here drew on CD4+ or CD8+ T cells sorted from blood, taken in a trial of the OX40 agonist ivuxolimab. The CDR3 nucleotides read TGTGCCAGCAGTTTTCGACTAGCTGGGAGGGATACGCAGTATTTT. Translated, it gives CASSFRLAGRDTQYF.